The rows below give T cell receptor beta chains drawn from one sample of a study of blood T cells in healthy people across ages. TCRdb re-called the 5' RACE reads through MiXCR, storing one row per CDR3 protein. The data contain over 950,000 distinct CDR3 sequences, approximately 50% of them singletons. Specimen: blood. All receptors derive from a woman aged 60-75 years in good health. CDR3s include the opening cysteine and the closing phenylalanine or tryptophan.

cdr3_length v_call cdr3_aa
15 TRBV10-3 CAISLEGQGSYGYTF
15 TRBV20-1 CSARALAGPYNEQYF
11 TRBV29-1 CSVVVGAKQYF
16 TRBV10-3 CATSEPSGRSYNERYF
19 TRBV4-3 CASSQDWVRTSGMRNEQFF
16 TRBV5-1 CASSLEAGANTGELFF
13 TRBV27 CASSLQGSYEQYF
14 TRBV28 CASNRQGEDYGYTF
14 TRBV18 CASSPGERPYGYTF
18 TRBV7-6 CASSLTTTAGTAYNEQFF
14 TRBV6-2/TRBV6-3 CATGDRGSYNEQFF
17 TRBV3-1 CASSHPAGPVGTDTQYF
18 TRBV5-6 CASSLQSAGGIMNTEAFF
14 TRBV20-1 CSATPPRAEETQYF
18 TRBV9 CASSYGLAGGPAYNEQFF
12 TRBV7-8 CASSAILAEAFF